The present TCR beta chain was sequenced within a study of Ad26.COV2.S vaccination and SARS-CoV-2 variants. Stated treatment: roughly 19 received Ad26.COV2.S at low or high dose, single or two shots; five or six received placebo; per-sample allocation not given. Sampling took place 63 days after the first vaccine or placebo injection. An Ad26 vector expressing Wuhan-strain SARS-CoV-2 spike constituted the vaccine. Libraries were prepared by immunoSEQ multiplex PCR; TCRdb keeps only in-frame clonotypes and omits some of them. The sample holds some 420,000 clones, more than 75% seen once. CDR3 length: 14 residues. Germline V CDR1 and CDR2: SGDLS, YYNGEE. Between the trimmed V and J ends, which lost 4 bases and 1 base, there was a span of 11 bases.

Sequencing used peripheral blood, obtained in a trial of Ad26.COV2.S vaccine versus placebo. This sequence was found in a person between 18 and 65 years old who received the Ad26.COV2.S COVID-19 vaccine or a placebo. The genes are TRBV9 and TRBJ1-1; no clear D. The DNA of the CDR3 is TGTGCCAGCAGCCGGGGTCAGAAGAACACTGAAGCTTTCTTT. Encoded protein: CASSRGQKNTEAFF.